This TCR beta chain was identified during a study of beta chain features in type 1 diabetes. General observations from the study: Significant though moderate, a shortening of TCRB CDR3s appeared in all four CD4+ subsets of Type 1 diabetes patients.

In this sample, this clone turned up a few times. Its antigen is currently unknown. Germline CDR1 reads SGHTA; CDR2 reads FQGNSA. Deletions cut 1 base from V and 3 bases from J, with 16 bases between. The CDR3 extends over 17 amino acids. Expressed TCRB transcripts were sequenced because the isolated RNA had all been reverse transcribed beforehand. The repertoire was sequenced with immunoSEQ multiplex PCR; TCRdb's copy has only in-frame clones and lacks some. The repertoire holds about 27,000 clones, roughly 56% seen once, with approximately 1.5% in the top ten. The origin of this receptor is a woman between 18 and 29 years old with type 1 diabetes. Sequencing was carried out using Tregs from blood. This chain joins TRBV7-2 and TRBJ2-4; the D gene is possibly TRBD1 (6 bases). The CDR3 region is CASSLELFEGVKNIQYF. The DNA of the CDR3 is TGTGCCAGCAGCTTAGAACTTTTTGAGGGGGTCAAAAACATTCAGTACTTC.